Sequencing of this TCR beta chain was carried out in a study of cytomegalovirus exposure and HLA in healthy donors. On this clone itself: Antigen unknown.

Primers: 60 Vbeta forward and 13 Jbeta reverse. Libraries were prepared by immunoSEQ multiplex PCR; TCRdb keeps only in-frame clonotypes and omits some of them. The sample yields roughly 170,000 clones, roughly four fifths seen once. Findings and limits, study-wide: When presence/absence was analysed, sequencing depth was taken to be roughly uniform across donors. TCR sequences were mostly rare, though some public TCRs occurred in many donors. The classifier was said to identify cytomegalovirus status with high specificity and sensitivity.

Between the trimmed V and J ends, which lost 5 bases and 0 bases, there was a span of 19 bases. This CDR3 comprises 17 residues. CDR1 is SNHLY and CDR2 is FYNNEI in the germline V gene. The sequence came from a man in his fifties in good health and CMV-seronegative. The sample consisted of PBMCs. This sequence joins TRBV2 and TRBJ1-1; the D gene is possibly TRBD1 (5 bases). CDR3 in amino acids: CASSTGGYIEMNTEAFF. The CDR3 DNA sequence: TGTGCCAGCAGTACCGGGGGATACATAGAGATGAACACTGAAGCTTTCTTT.